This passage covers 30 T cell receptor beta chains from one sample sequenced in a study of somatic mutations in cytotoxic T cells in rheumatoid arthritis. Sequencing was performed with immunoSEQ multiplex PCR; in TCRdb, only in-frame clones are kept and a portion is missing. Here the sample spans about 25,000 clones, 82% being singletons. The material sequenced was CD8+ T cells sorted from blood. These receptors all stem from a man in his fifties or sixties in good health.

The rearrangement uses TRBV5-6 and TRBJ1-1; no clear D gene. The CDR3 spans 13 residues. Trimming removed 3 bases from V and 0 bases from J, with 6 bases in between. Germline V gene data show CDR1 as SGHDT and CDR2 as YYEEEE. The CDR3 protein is CASSSSMNTEAFF. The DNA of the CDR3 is TGTGCCAGCAGCTCCTCAATGAACACTGAAGCTTTCTTT.

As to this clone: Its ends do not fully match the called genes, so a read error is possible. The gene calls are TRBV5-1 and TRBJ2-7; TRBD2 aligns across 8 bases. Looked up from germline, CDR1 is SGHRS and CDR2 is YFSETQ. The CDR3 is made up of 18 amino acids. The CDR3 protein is CASSSPQAGEVVGREQHF. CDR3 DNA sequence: TGCGCCAGCAGCTCACCCCAAGCGGGAGAGGTGGTGGGTCGTGAGCAGCACTTC.

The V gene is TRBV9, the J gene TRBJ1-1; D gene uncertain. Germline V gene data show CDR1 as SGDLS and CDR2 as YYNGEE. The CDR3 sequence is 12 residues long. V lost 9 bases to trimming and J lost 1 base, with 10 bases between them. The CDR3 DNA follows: TGTGCCACCGTCCTATCGAACACTGAAGCTTTCTTT. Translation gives CATVLSNTEAFF. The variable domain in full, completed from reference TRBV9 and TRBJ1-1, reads DSGVTQTPKHLITATGQRVTLRCSPRSGDLSVYWYQQSLDQGLQFLIQYYNGEERAKGNILERFSAQQFPDLHSELNLSSLELGDSALYFCATVLSNTEAFFGQGTRLTVV.

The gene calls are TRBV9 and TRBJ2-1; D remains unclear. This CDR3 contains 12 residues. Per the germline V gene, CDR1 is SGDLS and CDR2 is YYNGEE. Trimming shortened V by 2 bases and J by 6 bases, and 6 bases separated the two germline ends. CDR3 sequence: CASSVDVNEQFF. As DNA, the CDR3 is TGTGCCAGCAGCGTTGACGTCAATGAGCAGTTCTTC.

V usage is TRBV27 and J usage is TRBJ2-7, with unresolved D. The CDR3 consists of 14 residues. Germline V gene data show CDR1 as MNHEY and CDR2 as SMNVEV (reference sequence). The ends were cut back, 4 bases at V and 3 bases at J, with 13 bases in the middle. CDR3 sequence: CASSSPLSGYEQYF. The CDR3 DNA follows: TGTGCCAGCAGTTCTCCGCTTTCGGGCTACGAGCAGTACTTC.

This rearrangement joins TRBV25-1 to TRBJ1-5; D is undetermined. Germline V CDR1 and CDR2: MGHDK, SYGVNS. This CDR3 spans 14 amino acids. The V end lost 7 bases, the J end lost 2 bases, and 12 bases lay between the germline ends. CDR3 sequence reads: CASIRAYCNQPQHF. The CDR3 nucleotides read TGTGCCAGCATTAGGGCTTATTGCAATCAGCCCCAGCATTTT.

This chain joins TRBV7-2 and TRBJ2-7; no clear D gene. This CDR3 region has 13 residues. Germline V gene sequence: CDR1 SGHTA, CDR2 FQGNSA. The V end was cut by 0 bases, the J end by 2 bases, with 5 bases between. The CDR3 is CASSLAVTYEQYF. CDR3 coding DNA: TGTGCCAGCAGCTTAGCTGTGACCTACGAGCAGTACTTC.

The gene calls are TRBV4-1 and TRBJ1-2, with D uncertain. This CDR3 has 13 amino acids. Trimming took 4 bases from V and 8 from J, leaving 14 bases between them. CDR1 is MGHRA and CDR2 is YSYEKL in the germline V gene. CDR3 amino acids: CASSPGPLRGYTF. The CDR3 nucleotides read TGCGCCAGCAGCCCCGGCCCTCTCCGGGGCTACACCTTC.

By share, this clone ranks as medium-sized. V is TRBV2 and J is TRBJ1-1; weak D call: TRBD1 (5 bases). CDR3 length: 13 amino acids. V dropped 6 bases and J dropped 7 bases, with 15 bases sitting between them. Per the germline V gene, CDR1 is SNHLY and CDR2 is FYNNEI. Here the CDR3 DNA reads TGTGCCAGCAGGGACACAGGACCGCTTGAAGCTTTCTTT. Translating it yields CASRDTGPLEAFF.

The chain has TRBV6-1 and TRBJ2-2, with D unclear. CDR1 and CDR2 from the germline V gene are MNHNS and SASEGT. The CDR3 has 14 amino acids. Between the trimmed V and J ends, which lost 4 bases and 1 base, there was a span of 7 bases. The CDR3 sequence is CASSGTRNTGELFF. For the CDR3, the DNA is TGTGCCAGCAGTGGGACGAGGAACACCGGGGAGCTGTTTTTT.

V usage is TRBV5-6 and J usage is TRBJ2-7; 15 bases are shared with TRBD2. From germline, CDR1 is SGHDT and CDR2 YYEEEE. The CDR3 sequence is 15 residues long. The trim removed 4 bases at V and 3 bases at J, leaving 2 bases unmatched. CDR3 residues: CASSPGLAGGYEQYF. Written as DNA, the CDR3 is TGTGCCAGCAGCCCGGGACTAGCGGGGGGCTACGAGCAGTACTTC.

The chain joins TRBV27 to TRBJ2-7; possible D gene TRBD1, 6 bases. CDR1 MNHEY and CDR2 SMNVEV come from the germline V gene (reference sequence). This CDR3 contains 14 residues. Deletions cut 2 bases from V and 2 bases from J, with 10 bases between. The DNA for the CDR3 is TGTGCCAGCAGTTTAGGACAGAATACCTACGAGCAGTACTTC. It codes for CASSLGQNTYEQYF.

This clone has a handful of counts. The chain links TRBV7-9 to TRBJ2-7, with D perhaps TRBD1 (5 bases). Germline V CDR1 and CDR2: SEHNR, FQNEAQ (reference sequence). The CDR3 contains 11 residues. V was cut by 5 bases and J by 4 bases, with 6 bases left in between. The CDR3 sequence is CASSRGYEQYF. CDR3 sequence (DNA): TGTGCCAGCAGCAGGGGATACGAGCAGTACTTC.

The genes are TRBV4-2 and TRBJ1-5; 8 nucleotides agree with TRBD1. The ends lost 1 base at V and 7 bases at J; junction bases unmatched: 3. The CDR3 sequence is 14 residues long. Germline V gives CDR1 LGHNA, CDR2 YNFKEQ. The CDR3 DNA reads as TGTGCCAGCAGCCAAGGGGGGACAGGCCAGCCCCAGCATTTT. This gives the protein CASSQGGTGQPQHF.

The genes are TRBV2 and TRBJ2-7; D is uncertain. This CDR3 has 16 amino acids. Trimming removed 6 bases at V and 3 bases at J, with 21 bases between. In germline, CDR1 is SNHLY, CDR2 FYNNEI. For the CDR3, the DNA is TGTGCCAGCAGCCCGAGCTCGGCAGGCACCCTCTACGAGCAGTACTTC. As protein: CASSPSSAGTLYEQYF.

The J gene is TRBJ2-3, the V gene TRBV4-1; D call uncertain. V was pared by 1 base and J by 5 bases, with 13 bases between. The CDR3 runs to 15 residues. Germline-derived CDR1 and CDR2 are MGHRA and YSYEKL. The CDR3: CASSQVAPQGDTQYF. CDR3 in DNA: TGCGCCAGCAGCCAAGTGGCCCCCCAAGGAGATACGCAGTATTTT.

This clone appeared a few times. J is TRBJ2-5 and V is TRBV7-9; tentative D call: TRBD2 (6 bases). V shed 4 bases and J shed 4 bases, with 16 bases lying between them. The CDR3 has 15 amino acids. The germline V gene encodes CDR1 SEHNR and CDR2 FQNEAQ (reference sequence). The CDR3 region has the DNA TGTGCCAGCAGCTACCTTCGGGGGAACCTAGAGACCCAGTACTTC. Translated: CASSYLRGNLETQYF.

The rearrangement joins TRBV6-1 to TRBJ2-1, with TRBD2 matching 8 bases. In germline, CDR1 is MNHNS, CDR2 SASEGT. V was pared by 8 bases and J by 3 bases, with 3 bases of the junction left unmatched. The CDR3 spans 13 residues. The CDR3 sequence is CASRGGRYNEQFF. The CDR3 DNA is TGTGCCAGCCGGGGGGGCCGCTACAATGAGCAGTTCTTC.

This CDR3 reads CASSLSGRDYNEKLFF. Here the CDR3 DNA reads TGTGCCAGCAGTTTAAGCGGCCGGGACTATAATGAAAAACTGTTTTTT. V usage is TRBV28 and J usage is TRBJ1-4, with D tentatively TRBD1 (5 bases). The germline CDR1 and CDR2 sequences are MDHEN and SYDVKM. CDR3 length: 16 residues. V lost 2 bases and J 4 bases, leaving 14 bases between the germline ends.

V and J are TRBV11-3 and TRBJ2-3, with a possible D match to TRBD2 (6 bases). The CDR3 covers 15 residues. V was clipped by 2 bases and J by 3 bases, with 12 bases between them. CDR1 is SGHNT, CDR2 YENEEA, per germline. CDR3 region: CASSLRETGTDTQYF. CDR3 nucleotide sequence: TGTGCCAGCAGCTTACGGGAGACGGGGACAGATACGCAGTATTTT.

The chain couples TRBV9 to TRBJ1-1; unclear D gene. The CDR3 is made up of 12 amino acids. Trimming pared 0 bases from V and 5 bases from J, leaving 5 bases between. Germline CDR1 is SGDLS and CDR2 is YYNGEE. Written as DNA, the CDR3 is TGTGCCAGCAGCGTAGTCGGGACTGAAGCTTTCTTT. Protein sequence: CASSVVGTEAFF.

The chain's CDR3 is CASSFPIRDRSTGELFF. The CDR3 DNA reads as TGTGCCAGCAGCTTTCCTATCCGGGACAGATCTACCGGGGAGCTGTTTTTT. V and J are TRBV7-9 and TRBJ2-2; 7 nucleotides match TRBD1. The CDR3 loop spans 17 amino acids. The germline gives CDR1 SEHNR, CDR2 FQNEAQ (reference sequence). V gave up 3 bases and J gave up 5 bases; unmatched junction bases: 12.

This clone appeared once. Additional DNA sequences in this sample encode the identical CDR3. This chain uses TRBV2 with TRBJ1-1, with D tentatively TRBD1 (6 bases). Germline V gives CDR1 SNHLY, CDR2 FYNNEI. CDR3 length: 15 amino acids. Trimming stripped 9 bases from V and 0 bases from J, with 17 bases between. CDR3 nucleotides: TGTGCCAGACCGAACGTGGACAGAGTGAACACTGAAGCTTTCTTT. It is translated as CARPNVDRVNTEAFF.

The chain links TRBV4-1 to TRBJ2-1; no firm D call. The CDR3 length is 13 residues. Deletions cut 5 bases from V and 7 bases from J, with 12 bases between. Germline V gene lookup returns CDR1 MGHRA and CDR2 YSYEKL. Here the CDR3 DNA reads TGCGCCAGCAGCTCAAAGGAGAAAAATGAGCAGTTCTTC. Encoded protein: CASSSKEKNEQFF.

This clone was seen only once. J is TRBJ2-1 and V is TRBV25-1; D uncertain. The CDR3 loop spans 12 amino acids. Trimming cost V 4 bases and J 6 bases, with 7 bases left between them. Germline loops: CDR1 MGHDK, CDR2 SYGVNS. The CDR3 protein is CASSAPRNEQFF. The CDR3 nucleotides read TGTGCCAGCAGTGCCCCGCGCAATGAGCAGTTCTTC.

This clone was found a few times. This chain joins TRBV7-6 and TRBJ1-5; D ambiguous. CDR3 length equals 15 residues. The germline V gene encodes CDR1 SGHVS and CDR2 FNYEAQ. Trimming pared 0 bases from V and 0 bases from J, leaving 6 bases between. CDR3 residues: CASSLALGSNQPQHF. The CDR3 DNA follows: TGTGCCAGCAGCTTAGCGCTAGGTAGCAATCAGCCCCAGCATTTT.

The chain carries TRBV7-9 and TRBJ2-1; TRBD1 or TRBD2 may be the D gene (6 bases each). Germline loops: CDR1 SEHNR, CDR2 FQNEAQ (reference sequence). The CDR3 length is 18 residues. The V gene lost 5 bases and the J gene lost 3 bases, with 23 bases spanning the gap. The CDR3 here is CASSQGISGIDLYNEQFF. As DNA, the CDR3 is TGTGCCAGCAGCCAGGGGATTAGCGGAATTGACCTCTACAATGAGCAGTTCTTC. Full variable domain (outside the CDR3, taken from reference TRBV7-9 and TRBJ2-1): DTGVSQNPRHKITKRGQNVTFRCDPISEHNRLYWYRQTLGQGPEFLTYFQNEAQLEKSRLLSDRFSAERPKGSFSTLEIQRTEQGDSAMYLCASSQGISGIDLYNEQFFGPGTRLTVL.

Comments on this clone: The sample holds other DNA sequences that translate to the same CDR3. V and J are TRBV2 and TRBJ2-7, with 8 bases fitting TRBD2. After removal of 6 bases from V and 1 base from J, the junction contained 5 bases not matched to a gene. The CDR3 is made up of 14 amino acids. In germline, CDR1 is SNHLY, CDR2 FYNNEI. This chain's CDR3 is CASSSGRTSYEQYF. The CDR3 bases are TGTGCCAGCAGCAGCGGGAGAACTTCCTACGAGCAGTACTTC.

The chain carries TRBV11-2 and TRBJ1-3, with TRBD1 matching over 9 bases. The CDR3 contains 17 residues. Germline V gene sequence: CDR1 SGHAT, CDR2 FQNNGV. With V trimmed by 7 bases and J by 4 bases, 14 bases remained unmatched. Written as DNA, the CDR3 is TGTGCCAGCAAACCGGTAAACAGGGGGCTCTTCGGAAACACCATATATTTT. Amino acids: CASKPVNRGLFGNTIYF.

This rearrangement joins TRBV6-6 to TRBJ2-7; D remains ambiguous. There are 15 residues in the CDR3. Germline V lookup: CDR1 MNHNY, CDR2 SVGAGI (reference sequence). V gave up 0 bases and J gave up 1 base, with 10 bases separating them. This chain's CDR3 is CASSYSEPGSYEQYF. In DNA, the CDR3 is TGTGCCAGCAGTTACTCCGAGCCCGGGTCCTACGAGCAGTACTTC.